The 20 T cell receptor beta chains reported below all come from one sample, sequenced in a study of T cell responses to AZD1222 COVID-19 vaccine. The repertoire was sequenced with immunoSEQ multiplex PCR; TCRdb's copy has only in-frame clones and lacks some. The data show about 140,000 clones, 80% to 90% seen once. This specimen consisted of peripheral blood, obtained on day 0 of AZD1222 vaccination. These receptors all come from an adult in good health.

This clone was detected only once. The CDR3 spells CAIRDRVDSPLHF. CDR3 DNA sequence: TGTGCCATCAGGGACAGGGTTGATTCACCCCTCCACTTT. The chain links TRBV10-3 to TRBJ1-6; 8 bases line up with TRBD1. J lost 8 bases, V lost 6 bases, and 3 bases had no gene match. The CDR3 consists of 13 residues. CDR1 ENHRY and CDR2 SYGVKD come from the germline V gene.

The V gene is TRBV5-5, the J gene TRBJ2-5, with 10 bases identical to TRBD1. V lost 2 bases and J lost 5; bases outside the gene matches: 6. CDR1 and CDR2 from the germline V gene are SGHKS and YYEKEE (reference sequence). The CDR3 extends over 15 amino acids. The CDR3 spells CASSFGQGERETQYF. The CDR3 bases are TGTGCCAGCAGCTTTGGACAGGGGGAGCGGGAGACCCAGTACTTC.

This chain uses TRBV7-2 with TRBJ1-2, with TRBD1 identical over 8 bases. V was pared by 3 bases and J by 7 bases, with 4 bases of the junction left unmatched. Germline V CDR1 and CDR2: SGHTA, FQGNSA. The CDR3 consists of 13 residues. The CDR3: CASSLDREGGYTF. Here the CDR3 DNA reads TGTGCCAGCAGCTTGGACAGGGAAGGTGGCTACACCTTC.

To note about this clone: Other DNA sequences in this specimen translate into the identical CDR3. The chain employs TRBV14 and TRBJ1-3, with D perhaps matching TRBD1 (5 bases). The CDR3 totals 14 residues. Trimming left V 1 base short and J 2 bases short, with 6 bases between. Germline V gene sequence: CDR1 SGHDN, CDR2 FVKESK. CDR3 loop: CASSQGGAGNTIYF. For the CDR3, the DNA is TGTGCCAGCAGCCAAGGGGGGGCTGGAAACACCATATATTTT.

The chain has TRBV19 and TRBJ2-2; 9 nucleotides agree with TRBD2. CDR1 and CDR2 (germline): LNHDA, SQIVND (reference sequence). The CDR3 has 16 amino acids. V lost 7 bases to trimming and J lost 5 bases; unmatched junction nucleotides: 11. The CDR3 DNA follows: TGTGCCAGTACCTGGACTAGCGATCCCTCGACCGGGGAGCTGTTTTTT. Its protein product is CASTWTSDPSTGELFF.

The genes are TRBV5-1 and TRBJ2-1; 11 bases are shared with TRBD2. V dropped 0 bases and J dropped 2; count of bases not matched to a gene: 1. Per germline, CDR1 SGHRS and CDR2 YFSETQ. The CDR3 is made up of 16 amino acids. CDR3 amino acids: CASSLGTSGPYNEQFF. In DNA, the CDR3 is TGCGCCAGCAGCTTGGGGACTAGCGGGCCCTACAATGAGCAGTTCTTC.

V is TRBV6-1 and J is TRBJ1-1; D is ambiguous. The CDR3 is 11 residues long. CDR1 is MNHNS, CDR2 SASEGT, per germline. V lost 8 bases, J lost 10 bases, and 14 bases lay in between. For the CDR3, the DNA is TGTGCCAGCTTTACCGGAGAAGGAGCTTTCTTT. Its translation: CASFTGEGAFF.

V is TRBV7-9 and J is TRBJ2-1, with D tentatively TRBD1 (6 bases). V was shortened by 7 bases and J by 7 bases, with 17 bases between the two germline ends. The CDR3 loop spans 14 amino acids. CDR1 is SEHNR and CDR2 is FQNEAQ in the germline V gene (reference sequence). CDR3 DNA: TGTGCCAGCAACTTCCGGGACACGAGGAATGAGCAGTTCTTC. It specifies CASNFRDTRNEQFF.

A remark on this clone: The sample has other DNA sequences that encode this CDR3 too. This chain links TRBV9 with TRBJ1-4; no reliable D call. V shed 0 bases and J shed 0 bases, with 6 bases lying between them. In germline, CDR1 is SGDLS, CDR2 YYNGEE. CDR3 size: 15 residues. CDR3 residues: CASSVGPATNEKLFF. CDR3 nucleotides: TGTGCCAGCAGCGTAGGTCCCGCAACTAATGAAAAACTGTTTTTT.

CDR3 DNA: TGCGCCAGCAGCCTAAATTACGCACAGGGGGCGCAGGCTTTCTTT. Amino acid sequence: CASSLNYAQGAQAFF. The V and J genes are TRBV5-1 and TRBJ1-1, with 9 nucleotides matching TRBD1. This CDR3 comprises 15 residues. Germline CDR1 and CDR2: SGHRS and YFSETQ. The V gene end was trimmed by 4 bases and the J gene end by 11 bases; junction bases not matched to a gene: 15.

This clone was observed a handful of times. J is TRBJ1-6 and V is TRBV28; D gene ambiguous. Germline V gives CDR1 MDHEN, CDR2 SYDVKM. Trimming pared 5 bases from V and 7 bases from J, leaving 12 bases between. The CDR3 length is 14 residues. In nucleotides, the CDR3 is TGTGCCAGCAGTCGACCGGCGAGGAATTCACCCCTCCACTTT. This encodes CASSRPARNSPLHF.

The rearrangement uses TRBV27 and TRBJ2-5; weak D call: TRBD2 (6 bases). The CDR3 covers 13 residues. The germline CDR1 and CDR2 sequences are MNHEY and SMNVEV (reference sequence). The V and J ends lost 3 bases and 5 bases respectively, with 10 bases between them. This CDR3 reads CASSFGGKETQYF. The CDR3, as DNA: TGTGCCAGCAGTTTTGGGGGGAAGGAGACCCAGTACTTC.

V and J are TRBV5-8 and TRBJ1-5, with D perhaps TRBD1 (5 bases). CDR3 length: 14 amino acids. The V gene lost 4 bases and the J gene lost 2 bases, with 10 bases spanning the gap. Germline lookup yields CDR1 SGHTS and CDR2 YDEGEE. The CDR3 sequence is CASSLGGGNQPQHF. The CDR3 DNA follows: TGTGCCAGCAGCCTGGGGGGGGGCAATCAGCCCCAGCATTTT.

In its sample, this clone was seen once. The chain recombines TRBV6-4 with TRBJ2-1, with TRBD2 matching over 9 bases. The CDR3 sequence is 14 residues long. The germline V gene encodes CDR1 MRHNA and CDR2 SNTAGT. Germline trimming cut 4 bases from V and 9 bases from J; bases unmatched to any gene: 7. The CDR3 region has the DNA TGTGCCAGCAGTGTAATGGCGGGAGGGGGTGAGCAGTTCTTC. Its protein is CASSVMAGGGEQFF.

The chain links TRBV27 to TRBJ2-7, with D perhaps TRBD1 (6 bases). V gave up 5 bases and J gave up 2 bases, with 16 bases separating them. In germline, CDR1 is MNHEY, CDR2 SMNVEV (reference sequence). CDR3 length: 15 residues. The CDR3 reads CASSPGQLGTYEQYF. CDR3 nucleotides: TGTGCCAGCAGTCCCGGACAGCTGGGGACCTACGAGCAGTACTTC.

The J gene is TRBJ2-7, the V gene TRBV10-3, with D perhaps matching TRBD2 (9 bases). CDR3 length: 15 amino acids. Germline CDR1 is ENHRY and CDR2 is SYGVKD. Trimming cost V 5 bases and J 6 bases, with 20 bases left between them. The CDR3 nucleotides read TGTGCCATCAGTTCCACAGGGGGACTAGCATCCGAGCAGTACTTC. Translation: CAISSTGGLASEQYF.

The V and J genes are TRBV29-1 and TRBJ1-1; unclear D gene. The CDR3 runs 14 residues. Germline CDR1 SQVTM, CDR2 ANQGSEA. V was shortened by 6 bases and J by 2 bases, with 16 bases between the two germline ends. CDR3 amino acids: CSVADGVLNTEAFF. As DNA, the CDR3 is TGCAGCGTAGCTGACGGAGTCCTTAACACTGAAGCTTTCTTT.

This sequence joins TRBV19 and TRBJ2-1; D tentatively fits TRBD1 or TRBD2 (5 bases each). In germline, CDR1 is LNHDA, CDR2 SQIVND (reference sequence). This CDR3 has 15 residues. V lost 7 bases, J lost 6 bases, and 19 bases lay in between. The CDR3 bases are TGTGCCAGTATGGCGACGGGGCGATCGGGCAATGAGCAGTTCTTC. Amino acid sequence: CASMATGRSGNEQFF.

This clone was counted once. This chain's CDR3 is CSASFRVGRRTEAFF. DNA for the CDR3: TGCAGTGCTAGTTTCCGGGTCGGGAGGAGGACTGAAGCTTTCTTT. This chain joins TRBV20-1 and TRBJ1-1; D not resolved. The CDR3 spans 15 residues. Germline V CDR1 and CDR2: DFQATT, SNEGSKA (reference sequence). V lost 3 bases, J lost 5 bases, and 19 bases lay in between.

The rearrangement uses TRBV6-6 and TRBJ2-7; TRBD1 aligns across 7 bases. This CDR3 contains 17 residues. The trim removed 5 bases at V and 11 bases at J, leaving 24 bases unmatched. Germline values: CDR1 MNHNY, CDR2 SVGAGI (reference sequence). This CDR3 reads CASSRWDSALGSAQEYF. The DNA for the CDR3 is TGTGCCAGCAGTCGATGGGACAGCGCTCTGGGGAGCGCTCAGGAGTACTTC.